This T cell receptor beta chain was sequenced in a study of shared T cell receptors in the human thymus. The V segment lost 5 bases and the J segment 4 bases; nucleotides outside the gene matches: 12. Germline assignment: CDR1 SGHVS and CDR2 FQNEAQ. This CDR3 comprises 16 residues. The protocol was immunoSEQ multiplex PCR, while the TCRdb copy is restricted to in-frame clones and leaves out a portion. Of around 730,000 clones in the sample, approximately 83% were seen once. The sample also formed part of further work on human thymus T cells. That investigation notes: Across thymic and blood repertoires, the usage of V and J genes appeared to be biased.

The sequence derives from a girl under two years old with a congenital heart defect. Sequences were obtained from thymocytes. The gene calls are TRBV7-8 and TRBJ2-5, with 8 bases aligning to TRBD2. The CDR3 region has the DNA TGTGCCAGCAGCCGAGACCGTATCACTAGCGGAGAGACCCAGTACTTC. Its protein is CASSRDRITSGETQYF.